A single sample gave rise to the 27 T cell receptor beta chains below, sequenced in a study of identical twins. TCRdb recomputed calls from the 5' RACE reads with MiXCR, one row per CDR3 protein. The top ten hold around 0.9% of the sample, which has some 500,000 distinct CDR3 sequences, 22% seen once. These records were also assigned to another study, of T cells expressing NK-cell markers.

Sequencing used CD4+ T cells sorted from blood. These TCRs come from a woman aged 18-35 years in good health.

This clonotype has more than one count but fewer than ten. The junction departs from the called germline gene at one end, perhaps through a read error. The chain recombines TRBV7-7 with TRBJ2-7, with 7 nucleotides matching TRBD1. This CDR3 has 15 residues. Germline V lookup: CDR1 SSHAT, CDR2 FNYEAQ (reference sequence). The DNA for the CDR3 is TGTGCTAGCAGCTTAGAAAGGGGGCCCCACTACGAGCAGTACTTC. The encoded protein is CASSLERGPHYEQYF.

There are a few counts of this clonotype. V is TRBV7-2 and J is TRBJ2-1; D not certain. V was clipped by 5 bases and J by 5 bases, with 22 bases between them. The CDR3 is 17 amino acids. Germline V gives CDR1 SGHTA, CDR2 FQGNSA. The CDR3 DNA follows: TGTGCCAGCAGCCCCCGCCTGGTGTTTAATGGGGACAATGAGCAGTTCTTC. Its protein product is CASSPRLVFNGDNEQFF.

The CDR3 here is CSAPIAGVGNEQFF. Here the CDR3 DNA reads TGCAGTGCTCCTATAGCGGGAGTAGGCAATGAGCAGTTCTTC. This chain joins TRBV20-1 and TRBJ2-1; 9 nucleotides match TRBD2. The CDR3 has 14 amino acids. V dropped 5 bases and J dropped 6; count of bases not matched to a gene: 8. From germline, CDR1 is DFQATT and CDR2 SNEGSKA (reference sequence).

V and J are TRBV19 and TRBJ2-7; no definite D call. V lost 1 base, J lost 2 bases, and 12 bases lay in between. Germline V gene lookup returns CDR1 LNHDA and CDR2 SQIVND (reference sequence). CDR3 length equals 15 residues. As DNA, the CDR3 is TGTGCCAGTAGTATAGGGGTAGCCCTTACCTACGAGCAGTACTTC. Encoded protein: CASSIGVALTYEQYF. Looking up the rest from reference TRBV19 and TRBJ2-7 gives the full variable domain: DGGITQSPKYLFRKEGQNVTLSCEQNLNHDAMYWYRQDPGQGLRLIYYSQIVNDFQKGDIAEGYSVSREKKESFPLTVTSAQKNPTAFYLCASSIGVALTYEQYFGPGTRLTVT.

This clonotype occurred a few times. The chain combines TRBV12-3 or TRBV12-4 with TRBJ2-1; 7 nucleotides agree with TRBD2. CDR3 length: 15 residues. Trimming took 5 bases from V and 4 from J; bases not matched to a gene: 8. The CDR3 bases are TGTGCCAGCAGTCGGGCGCGGGGGTCGTACAATGAGCAGTTCTTC. Its translation: CASSRARGSYNEQFF.

The gene calls are TRBV20-1 and TRBJ1-2; a weak D match, TRBD1 (6 bases). CDR1 DFQATT and CDR2 SNEGSKA come from the germline V gene (reference sequence). V was cut by 3 bases and J by 4 bases, with 18 bases left in between. The CDR3 runs to 15 residues. In nucleotides, the CDR3 is TGCAGTGCTAGTTCCTCTCCCGGACAGTTCTATGGCTACACCTTC. Translated, it gives CSASSSPGQFYGYTF.

This clonotype has just a few counts. The chain has TRBV15 and TRBJ1-3; D is ambiguous. Trimming took off 0 bases at V and 0 bases at J, with 0 bases between the two ends. Germline-derived CDR1 and CDR2 are LNHNV and YYDKDF (reference sequence). This CDR3 region has 13 residues. The CDR3, as DNA: TGTGCCACCAGCAGAGACTCTGGAAACACCATATATTTT. It specifies CATSRDSGNTIYF.

The V call is TRBV7-2, the J call TRBJ2-1; the match to TRBD2 covers 11 bases. CDR1 is SGHTA and CDR2 is FQGNSA in the germline V gene. V trimming: 4 bases; J trimming: 0 bases; junction bases outside the gene matches: 5. CDR3 length equals 17 residues. The CDR3: CASSSTSGGNSYNEQFF. The DNA for the CDR3 is TGTGCCAGCAGCTCCACTAGCGGGGGAAACTCCTACAATGAGCAGTTCTTC.

This clonotype showed up just a few times. The J gene is TRBJ2-1, the V gene TRBV21-1. TRBV21-1 has pseudogene status. The CDR3 loop spans 16 amino acids. CDR3 in DNA: TGTGCCAGCAGCAATCTCGGCAGGAGCTCCTACAATGAGCAGTTCTTC. Translation gives CASSNLGRSSYNEQFF.

This clonotype was picked up one time. The chain employs TRBV7-9 and TRBJ2-4; tentatively, D is TRBD1 or TRBD2 (5 bases each). Germline CDR1 reads SEHNR; CDR2 reads FQNEAQ (reference sequence). The V end was cut by 5 bases, the J end by 8 bases, with 13 bases between. This CDR3 contains 13 residues. Written as DNA, the CDR3 is TGTGCCAGCAGCAGGGACCTCCTGCACATTCAGTACTTC. Protein product: CASSRDLLHIQYF.

This clonotype came up many times. V is TRBV7-2 and J is TRBJ2-3, with a weak D call TRBD1 (6 bases). V shed 1 base and J shed 4 bases, with 9 bases lying between them. CDR3 length: 14 residues. The germline CDR1 and CDR2 sequences are SGHTA and FQGNSA. The chain's CDR3 is CASSLDRAADTQYF. CDR3 coding DNA: TGTGCCAGCAGCTTAGACAGGGCAGCAGATACGCAGTATTTT.

The table lists this clonotype with many counts. This chain uses TRBV12-3 or TRBV12-4 with TRBJ2-1; 8 bases fit TRBD2. CDR3 size: 15 residues. J was trimmed by 0 bases and V by 4 bases; bases with no gene match: 2. This chain's CDR3 is CASSSGTSSYNEQFF. CDR3 sequence (DNA): TGTGCCAGCAGTTCCGGGACTAGCTCCTACAATGAGCAGTTCTTC.

The rearrangement links TRBV9 to TRBJ2-7, with D perhaps TRBD2 (5 bases). V gave up 1 base and J gave up 6 bases, with 8 bases separating them. The CDR3 totals 12 residues. In germline, CDR1 is SGDLS, CDR2 YYNGEE. CDR3 DNA: TGTGCCAGCAGCGTAAGAGGGTCCGAGCAGTACTTC. Translation gives CASSVRGSEQYF.

This clonotype was observed a few times. The rearrangement links TRBV20-1 to TRBJ2-2; D is undetermined. V was pared by 6 bases and J by 2 bases, with 13 bases between. The CDR3 length is 14 residues. Germline CDR1 and CDR2: DFQATT and SNEGSKA (reference sequence). The DNA of the CDR3 is TGCAGTGCAGTGCCGGGCTTCAACACCGGGGAGCTGTTTTTT. Its protein product is CSAVPGFNTGELFF.

J is TRBJ2-5 and V is TRBV5-1; 7 bases line up with TRBD1. The V gene's germline CDR1 is SGHRS and CDR2 YFSETQ. V gave up 4 bases and J gave up 2 bases; unmatched junction bases: 8. This CDR3 comprises 15 residues. The CDR3 DNA reads as TGCGCCAGCAGCCAAACCGGGACAGAGCAAGAGACCCAGTACTTC. Protein: CASSQTGTEQETQYF. The full variable domain, its missing parts supplied by reference TRBV5-1 and TRBJ2-5, is KAGVTQTPRYLIKTRGQQVTLSCSPISGHRSVSWYQQTPGQGLQFLFEYFSETQRNKGNFPGRFSGRQFSNSRSEMNVSTLELGDSALYLCASSQTGTEQETQYFGPGTRLLVL.

This clonotype came up a few times. The chain uses TRBV7-2 and TRBJ1-6, with D possibly TRBD1 on 6 matching bases. Trimming took off 4 bases at V and 7 bases at J, with 14 bases between the two ends. Per germline, CDR1 SGHTA and CDR2 FQGNSA. There are 15 residues in the CDR3. The CDR3 spells CASSYIITGNSPLHF. The CDR3 region has the DNA TGTGCCAGCAGCTACATAATCACAGGGAATTCACCCCTCCACTTT. Full variable domain (remainder filled in from reference TRBV7-2 and TRBJ1-6): GAGVSQSPSNKVTEKGKDVELRCDPISGHTALYWYRQSLGQGLEFLIYFQGNSAPDKSGLPSDRFSAERTGGSVSTLTIQRTQQEDSAVYLCASSYIITGNSPLHFGNGTRLTVT.

The V gene is TRBV3-1, the J gene TRBJ2-5, with a weak D call TRBD1 (5 bases). Per the germline V gene, CDR1 is LGHDT and CDR2 is YNNKEL (reference sequence). This CDR3 is 14 amino acids long. V shed 5 bases and J shed 1 base, with 11 bases lying between them. CDR3: CASSIYRTQETQYF. The CDR3 DNA reads as TGTGCCAGCAGCATATACAGGACCCAAGAGACCCAGTACTTC.

This clonotype was counted between two and nine times. At one end, the junction sequence differs from germline, possibly due to a read error. The chain uses TRBV7-2 and TRBJ2-7; tentatively, D is TRBD2 (5 bases). This CDR3 is built from 15 residues. Germline V gene sequence: CDR1 SGHTA, CDR2 FQGNSA. The CDR3 DNA is TGTGCCAGCAGCCTAGCCGAAGCCACTATATACGAGCAGTACTTC. Its translation is CASSLAEATIYEQYF.

In this sample, this clonotype turned up a few times. CDR3 nucleotides: TGCAGTGCAAATACAGGGCCCAATCAGCCCCAGCATTTT. Translating gives CSANTGPNQPQHF. The rearrangement links TRBV20-1 to TRBJ1-5, with TRBD1 as a possible D gene (6 bases). Germline lookup yields CDR1 DFQATT and CDR2 SNEGSKA (reference sequence). The CDR3 contains 13 residues. Trimming took off 6 bases at V and 3 bases at J, with 12 bases between the two ends.

The table lists this clonotype with a few counts. The chain joins TRBV7-2 to TRBJ2-2; D remains ambiguous. The CDR3 runs 14 residues. The V gene lost 1 base and the J gene lost 6 bases, with 9 bases spanning the gap. Germline CDR1 and CDR2: SGHTA and FQGNSA. The CDR3, as DNA: TGTGCCAGCAGCTTAGTTACCGCCGCCGGGGAGCTGTTTTTT. Protein sequence: CASSLVTAAGELFF.

CDR3 sequence reads: CASSPSPTSGRKGRDTQYF. The CDR3 nucleotides read TGTGCCAGCAGCCCGTCCCCGACTAGCGGGAGGAAGGGCCGCGATACGCAGTATTTT. The V and J genes are TRBV7-8 and TRBJ2-3, with 13 bases fitting TRBD2. Looked up from germline, CDR1 is SGHVS and CDR2 is FQNEAQ. The CDR3 loop spans 19 amino acids. After removal of 5 bases from V and 6 bases from J, the junction contained 17 bases not matched to a gene.

Concerning this clonotype: The junction does not match germline at one end; this may be a read error. The chain combines TRBV7-3 with TRBJ1-1; no firm D call. The CDR3 loop spans 14 amino acids. Per germline, CDR1 SGHTA and CDR2 FQGTGA. The CDR3 loop reads CASSLTGVSTEAFF. The DNA for the CDR3 is TGTGCCAGCAGCCTAACGGGAGTCAGCACTGAAGCTTTCTTT.

This clonotype was detected a few times. J is TRBJ2-3 and V is TRBV20-1; D is unresolved. The ends were cut back, 2 bases at V and 4 bases at J, with 10 bases in the middle. The germline gives CDR1 DFQATT, CDR2 SNEGSKA (reference sequence). The CDR3 runs to 13 residues. The CDR3 DNA reads TGCAGTGCTAGACCGACTCAGGCAGATACGCAGTATTTT. As protein: CSARPTQADTQYF.

This clonotype has more than one count but fewer than ten. The chain recombines TRBV20-1 with TRBJ1-2, with D uncertain. V lost 6 bases and J lost 6, with 14 bases in between. Germline lookup yields CDR1 DFQATT and CDR2 SNEGSKA (reference sequence). The CDR3 runs 12 residues. CDR3 region: CSAVPGADGYTF. DNA for the CDR3: TGCAGTGCCGTCCCGGGTGCCGATGGCTACACCTTC.

The gene calls are TRBV10-1 and TRBJ2-3; the D gene is possibly TRBD1 (5 bases). Germline values: CDR1 WNHNN, CDR2 SYGVQD (reference sequence). Trimming shortened V by 2 bases and J by 10 bases, and 13 bases separated the two germline ends. This CDR3 is built from 13 residues. CDR3 sequence (DNA): TGCGCCAGCAGTGAGCAAACAGGATCTGCGCAGTATTTT. Translated: CASSEQTGSAQYF.

The chain recombines TRBV2 with TRBJ2-1; possibly TRBD2 for D (5 bases). Trimming removed 0 bases from V and 10 bases from J, with 7 bases in between. The CDR3 is 12 amino acids. Germline CDR1 SNHLY, CDR2 FYNNEI. The CDR3 protein is CASSEALAEQFF. CDR3 nucleotides: TGTGCCAGCAGTGAAGCTCTAGCCGAGCAGTTCTTC.

The rearrangement uses TRBV7-9 and TRBJ1-3; D gene unclear. The V gene's germline CDR1 is SEHNR and CDR2 FQNEAQ (reference sequence). Trimming took off 2 bases at V and 0 bases at J, with 11 bases between the two ends. The CDR3 extends over 16 amino acids. The CDR3 loop reads CASSLRAGSSGNTIYF. DNA for the CDR3: TGTGCCAGCAGCTTAAGGGCGGGGTCCTCTGGAAACACCATATATTTT.